The 21 T cell receptor beta chains below come from one sample, sequenced in a study of blood T cell repertoires in COVID-19. Clones were read by immunoSEQ multiplex PCR, and TCRdb kept only the in-frame ones, dropping some. The sample holds some 33,000 clones, 70% to 90% seen once. The material sequenced was peripheral blood. The receptors originated from a man aged 55 to 69 with active COVID-19.

The rearrangement uses TRBV7-9 and TRBJ2-1, with 7 bases fitting TRBD2. The germline gives CDR1 SEHNR, CDR2 FQNEAQ (reference sequence). V lost 5 bases to trimming and J lost 4 bases; unmatched junction nucleotides: 14. The CDR3 consists of 17 residues. CDR3 residues: CASSPRVGLAEYNEQFF. For the CDR3, the DNA is TGTGCCAGCAGCCCCCGGGTGGGGCTAGCGGAGTACAATGAGCAGTTCTTC.

The chain is built from TRBV3-1 (or the pseudogene TRBV3-2) and TRBJ2-7; 7 positions agree with TRBD1. The CDR3 contains 14 residues. Germline CDR1 and CDR2: LGHDT and YNNKEL (reference sequence). Trimming cost V 0 bases and J 5 bases; bases outside gene matches: 4. The CDR3 coding sequence is TGTGCCAGCAGCCAAGATTTGGACAGGCACGAGCAGTACTTC. This gives the protein CASSQDLDRHEQYF.

The chain is built from TRBV2 and TRBJ2-3; 8 nucleotides line up with TRBD2. Germline CDR1 reads SNHLY; CDR2 reads FYNNEI. The CDR3 spans 15 residues. V dropped 8 bases and J dropped 5; count of bases not matched to a gene: 12. CDR3 residues: CASGLQGGGIDTQYF. The CDR3 nucleotides read TGTGCCAGCGGCCTCCAGGGCGGGGGGATAGATACGCAGTATTTT.

The gene calls are TRBV6-6 and TRBJ1-1, with a possible D match to TRBD1 (5 bases). This CDR3 is 15 amino acids long. From germline, CDR1 is MNHNY and CDR2 SVGAGI (reference sequence). V was pared by 2 bases and J by 1 base, with 11 bases between. Here the CDR3 DNA reads TGTGCCAGCAGTTACGGAATACAGGCGAACACTGAAGCTTTCTTT. Encoded protein: CASSYGIQANTEAFF.

This chain uses TRBV20-1 with TRBJ2-1, with 7 bases matching TRBD2. In germline, CDR1 is DFQATT, CDR2 SNEGSKA (reference sequence). This CDR3 is 17 amino acids long. Trimming cost V 3 bases and J 4 bases; bases outside gene matches: 15. CDR3: CSASSPTSLSLYNEQFF. In nucleotides, the CDR3 is TGCAGTGCTAGTAGCCCGACTAGCCTATCTCTTTACAATGAGCAGTTCTTC.

This chain connects TRBV7-3 to TRBJ2-3, with 11 bases matching TRBD2. After removal of 1 base from V and 5 bases from J, the junction contained 5 bases not matched to a gene. The CDR3 is 16 amino acids. The germline V gene has CDR1 SGHTA and CDR2 FQGTGA. The CDR3 is CASSLNSGRAGDTQYF. The CDR3 DNA reads as TGTGCCAGCAGCTTAAATAGCGGGAGGGCCGGAGATACGCAGTATTTT.

The rearrangement uses TRBV19 and TRBJ2-3, with TRBD2 identical over 9 bases. V was clipped by 6 bases and J by 6 bases; unmatched bases: 4. Germline assignment: CDR1 LNHDA and CDR2 SQIVND (reference sequence). This CDR3 has 13 amino acids. The CDR3 nucleotides read TGTGCCAGTAGAAGCGGGAGGTGGGATACGCAGTATTTT. It yields the protein CASRSGRWDTQYF.

This chain links TRBV5-1 with TRBJ2-1; D remains unclear. Trimming removed 2 bases from V and 0 bases from J, with 12 bases in between. CDR1 is SGHRS and CDR2 is YFSETQ in the germline V gene. The length of the CDR3 is 16 residues. CDR3 bases: TGCGCCAGCAGCTTACGGAGCCAAAACTCCTACAATGAGCAGTTCTTC. Translated, it gives CASSLRSQNSYNEQFF.

This clone is classed as medium-sized. The chain combines TRBV27 with TRBJ2-1; TRBD2 agrees at 10 bases. Germline CDR1 is MNHEY and CDR2 is SMNVEV (reference sequence). The CDR3 is 15 amino acids. J was trimmed by 4 bases and V by 8 bases; bases with no gene match: 8. In DNA form, the CDR3 reads TGTGCCAGCCGCTCGGGGACTAGCGTTTACAATGAGCAGTTCTTC. Encoded protein: CASRSGTSVYNEQFF.

This sequence joins TRBV29-1 and TRBJ1-1; weak D call: TRBD1 (5 bases). CDR1 and CDR2 from the germline V gene are SQVTM and ANQGSEA. CDR3 length equals 16 residues. V lost 5 bases, J lost 4 bases, and 23 bases lay in between. The CDR3 reads CSVPGKVRDTLTEAFF. CDR3 coding DNA: TGCAGCGTTCCGGGCAAAGTCAGGGATACGCTCACTGAAGCTTTCTTT.

The rearrangement links TRBV2 to TRBJ2-5; TRBD2 might be the D (6 bases). The CDR3 extends over 12 amino acids. The V gene lost 11 bases and the J gene lost 3 bases, with 13 bases spanning the gap. Per germline, CDR1 SNHLY and CDR2 FYNNEI. This chain's CDR3 is CAVGTLKETQYF. The CDR3 coding sequence is TGTGCCGTCGGGACTTTGAAAGAGACCCAGTACTTC.

J is TRBJ2-7 and V is TRBV3-1 (or the pseudogene TRBV3-2); D may be TRBD2 (5 bases). This CDR3 contains 14 residues. Trimming shortened V by 0 bases and J by 4 bases, and 10 bases separated the two germline ends. CDR1 and CDR2 (germline): LGHDT, YNNKEL (reference sequence). CDR3 amino acids: CASSQDRGYYEQYV. The DNA of the CDR3 is TGTGCCAGCAGCCAAGATCGGGGATATTACGAGCAGTACGTC.

This chain uses TRBV11-2 with TRBJ2-5; 8 bases map to TRBD2. There are 16 residues in the CDR3. V was pared by 2 bases and J by 5 bases, with 10 bases of the junction left unmatched. Per the germline V gene, CDR1 is SGHAT and CDR2 is FQNNGV. CDR3 DNA: TGTGCCAGCAGCTTACTCGCGGGAGGCTTTAGTGAGACCCAGTACTTC. Protein: CASSLLAGGFSETQYF.

This rearrangement joins TRBV5-1 to TRBJ1-2, with D unclear. Deletions cut 6 bases from V and 3 bases from J, with 12 bases between. The CDR3 has 13 amino acids. The V gene's germline CDR1 is SGHRS and CDR2 YFSETQ. CDR3 in DNA: TGCGCCAGCAAAGAAGCGGGCGACTATGGCTACACCTTC. Protein product: CASKEAGDYGYTF.

The chain's CDR3 is CASSQDRATRAFF. CDR3 DNA sequence: TGTGCCAGCAGCCAAGACAGGGCGACAAGGGCTTTCTTT. This rearrangement joins TRBV3-1 (or the pseudogene TRBV3-2) to TRBJ1-1, with D maybe TRBD1 (5 bases). This CDR3 has 13 residues. Trimming removed 0 bases from V and 11 bases from J, with 13 bases in between. Germline V gene sequence: CDR1 LGHDT, CDR2 YNNKEL (reference sequence).

The chain has TRBV11-2 and TRBJ2-1, with a weak D call TRBD2 (5 bases). This CDR3 has 13 amino acids. The V end was cut by 8 bases, the J end by 5 bases, with 13 bases between. CDR1 and CDR2 from the germline V gene are SGHAT and FQNNGV. The CDR3 DNA follows: TGTGCCAGCCAGCATAGACTAAACAATGAGCAGTTCTTC. Translated: CASQHRLNNEQFF.

This chain links TRBV11-2 with TRBJ2-7; D is uncertain. The V and J ends lost 6 bases and 5 bases respectively, with 17 bases between them. This CDR3 has 14 residues. Germline values: CDR1 SGHAT, CDR2 FQNNGV. DNA for the CDR3: TGTGCCAGCAGTCTCGGGTACGCCCGGAACGAGCAGTACTTC. Its translation is CASSLGYARNEQYF.

The chain joins TRBV19 to TRBJ2-1, with D possibly being TRBD2 (6 bases). Trimming removed 9 bases from V and 4 bases from J, with 13 bases in between. Germline lookup yields CDR1 LNHDA and CDR2 SQIVND (reference sequence). CDR3 length equals 13 residues. In nucleotides, the CDR3 is TGTGCCAGCGGAGGGCAGCGATACAATGAGCAGTTCTTC. This sequence encodes CASGGQRYNEQFF. Complete variable domain (other parts from reference TRBV19 and TRBJ2-1): DGGITQSPKYLFRKEGQNVTLSCEQNLNHDAMYWYRQDPGQGLRLIYYSQIVNDFQKGDIAEGYSVSREKKESFPLTVTSAQKNPTAFYLCASGGQRYNEQFFGPGTRLTVL.

The chain links TRBV30 to TRBJ2-3; D unresolved. Germline-derived CDR1 and CDR2 are GTSNPN and SVGIG (reference sequence). V was clipped by 7 bases and J by 6 bases, with 11 bases between them. This CDR3 contains 11 residues. The CDR3 protein is CAFAARDTQYF. CDR3 nucleotide sequence: TGTGCCTTCGCGGCCCGGGATACGCAGTATTTT. Full variable domain (outside the CDR3, taken from reference TRBV30 and TRBJ2-3): SQTIHQWPATLVQPVGSPLSLECTVEGTSNPNLYWYRQAAGRGLQLLFYSVGIGQISSEVPQNLSASRPQDRQFILSSKKLLLSDSGFYLCAFAARDTQYFGPGTRLTVL.

The chain uses TRBV7-8 and TRBJ1-6; D is undetermined. This CDR3 has 13 residues. V lost 5 bases, J lost 5 bases, and 7 bases lay in between. From germline, CDR1 is SGHVS and CDR2 FQNEAQ. This CDR3 reads CASSTRDNSPLHF. The CDR3 DNA reads TGTGCCAGCAGCACGAGGGATAATTCACCCCTCCACTTT.

This clone rates as medium-sized. This sequence joins TRBV27 and TRBJ1-1; tentative D call: TRBD1 (6 bases). Trimming removed 2 bases from V and 0 bases from J, with 7 bases in between. Per germline, CDR1 MNHEY and CDR2 SMNVEV (reference sequence). The CDR3 consists of 14 residues. The CDR3 sequence: CASSLQGMNTEAFF. The CDR3 bases are TGTGCCAGCAGTTTACAGGGGATGAACACTGAAGCTTTCTTT.